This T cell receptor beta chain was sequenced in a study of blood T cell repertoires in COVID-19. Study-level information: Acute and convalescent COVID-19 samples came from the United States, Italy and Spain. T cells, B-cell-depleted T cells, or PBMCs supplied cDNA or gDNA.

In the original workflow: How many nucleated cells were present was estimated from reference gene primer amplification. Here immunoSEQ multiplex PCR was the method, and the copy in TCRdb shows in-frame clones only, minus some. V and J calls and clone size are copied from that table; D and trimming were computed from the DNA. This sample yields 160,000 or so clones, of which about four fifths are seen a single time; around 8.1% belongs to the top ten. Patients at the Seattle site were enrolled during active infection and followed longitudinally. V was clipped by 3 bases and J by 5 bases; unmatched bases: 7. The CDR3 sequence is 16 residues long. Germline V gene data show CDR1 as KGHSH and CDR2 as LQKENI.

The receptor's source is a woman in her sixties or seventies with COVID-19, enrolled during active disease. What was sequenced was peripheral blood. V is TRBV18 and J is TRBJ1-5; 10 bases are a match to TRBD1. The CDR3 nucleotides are TGTGCCAGCTCACCGACAGGGGGCAAAGGAGATCAGCCCCAGCATTTT. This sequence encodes CASSPTGGKGDQPQHF.